Each of the 11 T cell receptor beta chains below was sequenced from the same sample in a study of blood T cell repertoires in COVID-19 (dated by TCRdb to about 2020). Libraries were built with the immunoSEQ multiplex PCR assay. Entries here come from immuneACCESS through TCRdb and include only in-frame sequences with V and J called. Some clones fail to appear in such tables; in the studies checked, an unresolved V gene covers under half of the shortfall, and the cause of the remainder is unknown. This sample has 95,000 or so clones in its table, and 81% of those were observed once. Around 5% of the sample is taken by the ten largest. The source material was peripheral blood. Source of these receptors: a man older than 75 with COVID-19, enrolled during active disease.

This clone occurred a few times. This chain links TRBV7-9 with TRBJ2-3, with 8 bases aligning to TRBD2. Trimming took 4 bases from V and 3 from J; bases not matched to a gene: 6. Germline V CDR1 and CDR2: SEHNR, FQNEAQ (reference sequence). The CDR3 covers 15 residues. The CDR3 spells CASSSPGGRTDTQYF. The CDR3 DNA is TGTGCCAGCAGCTCGCCGGGCGGGAGGACAGATACGCAGTATTTT.

V usage is TRBV30 and J usage is TRBJ1-1; D perhaps matches TRBD1 (6 bases). The CDR3 loop spans 14 amino acids. Trimming cost V 1 base and J 7 bases, with 16 bases left between them. CDR1 GTSNPN and CDR2 SVGIG come from the germline V gene (reference sequence). The CDR3 region is CAWSDAGGAGEAFF. The CDR3 nucleotides read TGTGCCTGGAGTGATGCGGGGGGCGCCGGTGAAGCTTTCTTT.

The chain is built from TRBV5-4 and TRBJ2-7; 7 nucleotides match TRBD1. The CDR3 runs 14 residues. V trimming: 1 base; J trimming: 3 bases; junction bases outside the gene matches: 4. CDR1 and CDR2 from the germline V gene are SGHNT and YYREEE (reference sequence). CDR3 sequence (DNA): TGTGCCAGCAGCTTGCGGACAGGAATCTACGAGCAGTACTTC. Its protein is CASSLRTGIYEQYF.

In this sample, this clone turned up a few times. V usage is TRBV5-5 and J usage is TRBJ2-7, with 8 bases identical to TRBD1. The J segment lost 3 bases and the V segment lost 2 bases, leaving 4 bases of the junction unmatched. The CDR3 sequence is 14 residues long. CDR1 and CDR2 from the germline V gene are SGHKS and YYEKEE (reference sequence). The CDR3 region is CASSFRTGLYEQYF. The CDR3 nucleotides are TGTGCCAGCAGCTTCCGGACAGGGCTCTACGAGCAGTACTTC.

The gene calls are TRBV2 and TRBJ2-5; 10 bases are a match to TRBD1. J was trimmed by 4 bases and V by 7 bases; bases with no gene match: 6. The germline gives CDR1 SNHLY, CDR2 FYNNEI. CDR3 length equals 14 residues. CDR3 loop: CASNLDRGRETQYF. In DNA, the CDR3 is TGTGCCAGCAATCTCGACAGGGGGCGAGAGACCCAGTACTTC. Full variable domain (missing parts from reference TRBV2 and TRBJ2-5): EPEVTQTPSHQVTQMGQEVILRCVPISNHLYFYWYRQILGQKVEFLVSFYNNEISEKSEIFDDQFSVERPDGSNFTLKIRSTKLEDSAMYFCASNLDRGRETQYFGPGTRLLVL.

The chain carries TRBV27 and TRBJ2-3; tentative D call: TRBD1 (6 bases). Germline V lookup: CDR1 MNHEY, CDR2 SMNVEV (reference sequence). Trimming stripped 6 bases from V and 1 base from J, with 11 bases between. There are 14 residues in the CDR3. This chain's CDR3 is CASSHGQRTDTQYF. For the CDR3, the DNA is TGTGCCAGCAGCCACGGACAGCGCACAGATACGCAGTATTTT.

The chain employs TRBV11-2 and TRBJ2-7, with 12 nucleotides matching TRBD1. The ends lost 5 bases at V and 5 bases at J; junction bases unmatched: 7. The CDR3 has 15 residues. Germline CDR1 SGHAT, CDR2 FQNNGV. The CDR3: CASSQGQGADDEQYF. CDR3 in DNA: TGTGCCAGCAGCCAGGGACAGGGGGCCGACGACGAGCAGTACTTC. The entire variable domain, with the rest obtained from reference TRBV11-2 and TRBJ2-7, is as follows: EAGVAQSPRYKIIEKRQSVAFWCNPISGHATLYWYQQILGQGPKLLIQFQNNGVVDDSQLPKDRFSAERLKGVDSTLKIQPAKLEDSAVYLCASSQGQGADDEQYFGPGTRLTVT.

The chain joins TRBV15 to TRBJ1-1; tentative D call: TRBD1 (6 bases). Germline CDR1 and CDR2: LNHNV and YYDKDF (reference sequence). CDR3 length: 14 amino acids. Trimming stripped 8 bases from V and 0 bases from J, with 13 bases between. DNA of the CDR3: TGTGCCACCCAACAGGGACGGGTGAACACTGAAGCTTTCTTT. It codes for CATQQGRVNTEAFF.

This clone was found once. The chain carries TRBV5-1 and TRBJ2-6; 7 positions match TRBD1. The CDR3 runs 18 residues. V dropped 3 bases and J dropped 0; count of bases not matched to a gene: 9. From germline, CDR1 is SGHRS and CDR2 YFSETQ. The CDR3 DNA is TGCGCCAGCAGCTCTGACAGGGACATTAGCTCTGGGGCCAACGTCCTGACTTTC. The encoded protein is CASSSDRDISSGANVLTF.

The chain joins TRBV14 to TRBJ2-3; D is possibly TRBD1 (5 bases). Trimming shortened V by 3 bases and J by 0 bases, and 7 bases separated the two germline ends. Germline V CDR1 and CDR2: SGHDN, FVKESK. The CDR3 length is 14 residues. CDR3 in amino acids: CASSHWGSTDTQYF. The CDR3 nucleotides are TGTGCCAGCAGCCACTGGGGCAGCACAGATACGCAGTATTTT.

This chain uses TRBV9 with TRBJ1-2; D remains unclear. The CDR3 totals 12 residues. Germline CDR1 SGDLS, CDR2 YYNGEE. V dropped 4 bases and J dropped 8 bases, with 12 bases sitting between them. CDR3 protein: CASSKGGGGYTF. CDR3 bases: TGTGCCAGCAGCAAAGGAGGAGGAGGCTACACCTTC.